This TCR beta chain was observed in a study of shared clonotypes between healthy human individuals (dated by TCRdb to about 2020). Context from the whole study: The cohort included a few men and a couple of women between 18 and 49 years of age. Leukapheresis yielded between about 0.9 and 10 billion PBMCs per donor. For each donor, CD4 naive and CD4 memory were each run on three plates, CD8 naive on two plates, and CD8 memory on one plate. To estimate repertoire size and how much clonotype sharing occurs between individuals, the study deeply sequenced the blood TCR repertoires of five healthy adults. To increase sequencing depth and limit assay-specific biases, different laboratories used diverse techniques to prepare libraries and sequence TCR repertoires.

As for this clone: There is no known antigen for this receptor. The junction shows a germline mismatch at one end, possibly a read error.

Study-wide findings and limitations: Estimated clonotype richness was generally larger for naive than for memory subsets. Based on pairwise subsampling, the degree of clonotype sharing among donors was expected to be affected by sequencing depth. About 5% of naive CD4, 3% to 3.5% of naive CD8, roughly 2.5% of memory CD4, and about 0.4% of memory CD8 clonotypes were shared across four donors. Because the study included only a small number of donors, the genetic and exposure-history diversity represented was limited. Even with the large sequencing depth, rarefaction of the sorted-subset datasets indicated that sequencing was incomplete. Higher generation probabilities were observed for clonotypes shared by all four sorted-subset donors than for non-shared clonotypes. Sampling was restricted to blood, and TCR repertoires in tissue are likely to differ from TCR repertoires in blood.

The germline V gene gives CDR1 as KGHSH and CDR2 as LQKENI. CDR3 length: 16 amino acids, cysteine to phenylalanine. Just the 48-base CDR3 DNA is kept, in frame starting at base 1. TCR CDR3 regions were amplified from genomic DNA by multiplex PCR using the deep immunoSEQ assay. For each cell subset, the extracted genomic DNA was distributed evenly across all wells of several immunoSEQ 96-well plates, and each plate served as one replicate. For sorted subsets, about 200 ng genomic DNA, equal to 25,000 to 35,000 T cell genomes, was loaded into each replicate PCR. The purified libraries were quantified using a Qubit 3.0 fluorometer, sized with a Bioanalyzer 2100, and then quantified again using the KAPA Library Quantification kit. Each immunoSEQ 96-well plate was sequenced on its own single-read 150-cycle Illumina NextSeq 550 flow cell. The source study handled its data this way. Because the immunoSEQ output held only junctional sequences and lacked quality scores, the filtering could not match the filtering applied to full-length reads. To assign V/J genes and CDR3, sequences were annotated against IMGT germline references using PyIR, a Python wrapper for IgBLAST v1.9. Reads were filtered out if the reads had weak V/J assignments (E-value above 1e-6), no CDR3, stop codons, out-of-frame junctions, or ambiguous translated residues. V3J clonotypes were defined as sequences sharing the same inferred V gene, J gene, and CDR3 amino acid sequence. To compute the percentage overlap between repertoires, the number of shared unique clonotypes was divided by the size of the smaller repertoire. Three approaches were used to assess repertoire richness: RTK rarefaction, the Chao1 estimator, and Recon v2.1 estimates of unobserved clonotypes. Generation probabilities for all TCRbeta clonotypes obtained by the gDNA method from a handful of donors were computed using OLGA. Not all clones reach the TCRdb copy of this immuneACCESS table, which keeps in-frame sequences only. Checked studies attribute under half of the gap to unresolved V genes and leave the rest unexplained. That table supplies the V and J calls and clone size; D and trimming were determined from the DNA. For this sample the table gives about 1 million clones, of which about 75% were detected only once. Over 1.3% of the sample belongs to the ten largest clones.

The donors were healthy, HIV-negative adults who had no recently reported acute infections or vaccinations. Every donor was a Caucasian adult living in Nashville, Tennessee, USA. Magnetic negative selection was used to enrich CD4+ T cells, after which naive cells were positively selected on CD45RA and the negative fraction became the memory subset. Blood was collected by leukapheresis, and PBMCs were isolated by Ficoll-Histopaque density gradient centrifugation and then cryopreserved in liquid nitrogen vapor phase. Purity and quantity of every magnetically sorted T cell population were checked by analytical flow cytometry. From each sorted fraction, genomic DNA was isolated and quantified by UV absorbance on a Nanodrop 2000c.

The material sequenced was memory CD4+ T cells sorted from blood. Interpreted using the paper, the cell subset or site label stands for: CD45RA-negative fraction. This receptor chain uses TRBV18 and TRBJ2-1; 13 junctional bases match TRBD2. The source of this sequence is a man in his late teens or twenties in good health. The bases read TGTGCCAGCTCATCACCGGGACTAGCGGGAATCGGTGAGCAGTTCTTC. Translated, this is CASSSPGLAGIGEQFF. The full variable domain, completed from the reference TRBV18 and TRBJ2-1 proteins outside the CDR3, reads NAGVMQNPRHLVRRRGQEARLRCSPMKGHSHVYWYRQLPEEGLKFMVYLQKENIIDESGMPKERFSAEFPKEGPSILRIQQVVRGDSAAYFCASSSPGLAGIGEQFFGPGTRLTVL.